This T cell receptor (beta chain) comes out of a study of T cells in localized non-small cell lung cancer. Study-level findings and limits: As only one tumor region underwent sequencing, heterogeneity remains possible. Among the tissues sampled, uninvolved adjacent lung had the highest T cell clonality, above tumor. The appearance of a median roughly 56 of the top 100 tumor clones was seen in adjacent lung.

As to this clone: Its antigen is unidentified.

This table comes from immunoSEQ multiplex PCR, and its TCRdb copy is limited to in-frame clones, with some not included. The data hold approximately 23,000 clones, with more than 75% observed a single time. Germline lookup yields CDR1 SGHAT and CDR2 FQNNGV. The V end was cut by 1 base, the J end by 7 bases, with 14 bases between. This CDR3 contains 15 residues. The source material was PBMCs, sampled before any cancer treatment. This sequence joins TRBV11-2 and TRBJ2-1, with a possible D match to TRBD2 (6 bases). This sequence was found in a man between 35 and 75 years old with stage II lung adenocarcinoma. The CDR3 DNA sequence: TGTGCCAGCAGCTTAGCGGGAGTTTCCTGGAATGAGCAGTTCTTC. It specifies CASSLAGVSWNEQFF.